Listed here are 22 T cell receptor beta chains from one sample, sequenced in a study of T-cell memory formation after mild COVID-19. One entry per CDR3 protein results from TCRdb running MiXCR on the 5' RACE reads. Of roughly 130,000 distinct CDR3 sequences listed, around 15% are singletons. The sequencing input was PBMCs or a T cell subset sorted from them (not recorded which). Every receptor here comes from a man between 18 and 29 years old who had mild COVID-19 (a few samples of this study predate the infection). Cell type and time point are not known.

The chain combines TRBV5-1 with TRBJ2-5, with D unclear. V shed 0 bases and J shed 4 bases, with 13 bases lying between them. The CDR3 is 15 residues long. Per germline, CDR1 SGHRS and CDR2 YFSETQ. The CDR3 sequence: CASSLGPLAGETQYF. DNA for the CDR3: TGCGCCAGCAGCTTGGGTCCGTTGGCCGGAGAGACCCAGTACTTC.

The chain carries TRBV14 and TRBJ1-3, with TRBD1 as a possible D gene (5 bases). V lost 1 base and J lost 2, with 6 bases in between. Germline-derived CDR1 and CDR2 are SGHDN and FVKESK. This CDR3 has 14 amino acids. CDR3 sequence: CASSQAGAGNTIYF. DNA of the CDR3: TGTGCCAGCAGCCAAGCGGGGGCTGGAAACACCATATATTTT.

This clonotype was counted a few times. The gene calls are TRBV7-2 and TRBJ2-7, with unresolved D. Deletions cut 2 bases from V and 6 bases from J, with 11 bases between. CDR1 and CDR2 from the germline V gene are SGHTA and FQGNSA. CDR3 size: 13 residues. In nucleotides, the CDR3 is TGTGCCAGCAGCTTAATCAGTGTAAGCGAGCAGTACGTC. This encodes CASSLISVSEQYV.

This clonotype was seen a handful of times. The chain joins TRBV5-1 to TRBJ2-3; 7 positions agree with TRBD1. With V trimmed by 5 bases and J by 2 bases, 5 bases remained unmatched. Germline CDR1 is SGHRS and CDR2 is YFSETQ. The CDR3 length is 14 residues. The CDR3 DNA follows: TGCGCCAGCAGTCGACAGGGCTCCACAGATACGCAGTATTTT. It specifies CASSRQGSTDTQYF. Looking up the rest from reference TRBV5-1 and TRBJ2-3 gives the full variable domain: KAGVTQTPRYLIKTRGQQVTLSCSPISGHRSVSWYQQTPGQGLQFLFEYFSETQRNKGNFPGRFSGRQFSNSRSEMNVSTLELGDSALYLCASSRQGSTDTQYFGPGTRLTVL.

CDR3 protein: CATRSLRGEDYGYTF. DNA of the CDR3: TGTGCCACCCGCTCGCTCCGCGGGGAGGACTATGGCTACACCTTC. The chain couples TRBV5-6 to TRBJ1-2, with unresolved D. The length of the CDR3 is 15 residues. V gave up 9 bases and J gave up 3 bases, with 21 bases separating them. The germline V gene encodes CDR1 SGHDT and CDR2 YYEEEE.

Ten or more counts support this clonotype. Written as DNA, the CDR3 is TGTGCCAGCAGTTTGGGGGAGAGAGACATTCAGTACTTC. The encoded protein is CASSLGERDIQYF. The chain uses TRBV12-3 or TRBV12-4 and TRBJ2-4; tentatively, D is TRBD1 or TRBD2 (5 bases each). Trimming cost V 3 bases and J 8 bases, with 11 bases left between them. The CDR3 loop spans 13 amino acids.

The sample holds a few counts of this clonotype. The chain couples TRBV5-1 to TRBJ1-1, with D possibly matching TRBD1 (5 bases). CDR3 size: 16 residues. CDR1 and CDR2 (germline): SGHRS, YFSETQ. The V and J ends lost 1 base and 4 bases respectively, with 17 bases between them. In DNA form, the CDR3 reads TGCGCCAGCAGCTTGAACGGGGGTTTCCAGGGCACTGAAGCTTTCTTT. As protein: CASSLNGGFQGTEAFF.

This clonotype was recorded a few times. The rearrangement links TRBV12-3 or TRBV12-4 to TRBJ2-1; 8 nucleotides line up with TRBD2. The CDR3 sequence is 15 residues long. Trimming cost V 6 bases and J 0 bases; bases outside gene matches: 4. The CDR3 is CASSPGGASYNEQFF. Here the CDR3 DNA reads TGTGCCAGCAGCCCGGGGGGGGCCTCCTACAATGAGCAGTTCTTC.

V is TRBV4-2 and J is TRBJ2-3; 8 nucleotides line up with TRBD2. This CDR3 region has 20 residues. Germline V gives CDR1 LGHNA, CDR2 YNFKEQ. With V trimmed by 1 base and J by 1 base, 16 bases remained unmatched. The CDR3 nucleotides are TGTGCCAGCAGCCAAGCATCGGAGCGGGGGCTTTGGGGAGGCACAGATACGCAGTATTTT. This translates into CASSQASERGLWGGTDTQYF.

The chain has TRBV6-5 and TRBJ2-6; D gene uncertain. V lost 0 bases to trimming and J lost 0 bases, with 9 bases between them. CDR1 is MNHEY, CDR2 SVGAGI, per germline. The CDR3 totals 17 residues. For the CDR3, the DNA is TGTGCCAGCAGTTACTCTGGCACCGACTCTGGGGCCAACGTCCTGACTTTC. This translates into CASSYSGTDSGANVLTF.

This clonotype was seen only once. The chain joins TRBV5-5 to TRBJ1-3; the D is unclear. Germline V gene sequence: CDR1 SGHKS, CDR2 YYEKEE (reference sequence). This CDR3 comprises 15 residues. V was cut by 2 bases and J by 0 bases, with 9 bases left in between. CDR3 loop: CASSFDIVSGNTIYF. The CDR3 region has the DNA TGTGCCAGCAGCTTTGATATAGTCTCTGGAAACACCATATATTTT.

This clonotype was observed a handful of times. The rearrangement links TRBV28 to TRBJ2-6; 10 nucleotides align to TRBD1. The CDR3 consists of 16 residues. Germline CDR1 is MDHEN and CDR2 is SYDVKM. V trimming: 5 bases; J trimming: 2 bases; junction bases outside the gene matches: 3. This CDR3 is CASSRQGAAGANVLTF. The CDR3 region has the DNA TGTGCCAGCAGTAGACAGGGGGCCGCTGGGGCCAACGTCCTGACTTTC.

This rearrangement joins TRBV4-3 to TRBJ1-4; unclear D gene. This CDR3 region has 17 residues. V lost 0 bases to trimming and J lost 0 bases, with 11 bases between them. Germline-derived CDR1 and CDR2 are LGHNA and YSLEER. CDR3 DNA: TGCGCCAGCAGCCAAGAGGTCTTAGGATCAACTAATGAAAAACTGTTTTTT. Its protein is CASSQEVLGSTNEKLFF.

The sample holds a few counts of this clonotype. The chain employs TRBV29-1 and TRBJ2-1, with D possibly TRBD2 on 6 matching bases. Trimming took 3 bases from V and 4 from J, leaving 10 bases between them. This CDR3 region has 13 residues. CDR1 is SQVTM, CDR2 ANQGSEA, per germline. The CDR3 DNA is TGCAGCGTTGACTTCGCGGGGTACAATGAGCAGTTCTTC. Translation: CSVDFAGYNEQFF.

The chain is built from TRBV7-2 and TRBJ2-2; D is possibly TRBD1 (5 bases). CDR1 SGHTA and CDR2 FQGNSA come from the germline V gene. This CDR3 is built from 16 residues. The V end was cut by 2 bases, the J end by 4 bases, with 14 bases between. Written as DNA, the CDR3 is TGTGCCAGCAGCTTACTCTCTCCAGGGCTCACCGGGGAGCTGTTTTTT. This translates into CASSLLSPGLTGELFF.

This clonotype has only a few counts. The chain has TRBV5-1 and TRBJ2-4; TRBD1 might be the D (6 bases). Deletions cut 3 bases from V and 3 bases from J, with 10 bases between. Germline CDR1 and CDR2: SGHRS and YFSETQ. The CDR3 runs 14 residues. CDR3 amino acids: CASSSDSNKNIQYF. As DNA, the CDR3 is TGCGCCAGCAGCTCGGACAGTAACAAAAACATTCAGTACTTC.

The V gene is TRBV6-5, the J gene TRBJ1-1; D might be TRBD1 (6 bases). V gave up 5 bases and J gave up 6 bases, with 19 bases separating them. Germline CDR1 and CDR2: MNHEY and SVGAGI. The CDR3 spans 15 residues. CDR3 DNA: TGTGCCAGCAGTACTAGCGGGGGCAGCGGGGCTGAAGCTTTCTTT. Residues: CASSTSGGSGAEAFF.

This clonotype has just a few counts. The gene calls are TRBV7-9 and TRBJ2-1; 7 bases agree with TRBD1. Per germline, CDR1 SEHNR and CDR2 FQNEAQ (reference sequence). The V and J ends lost 1 base and 10 bases, in that order; junction bases with no gene match: 13. This CDR3 region has 16 residues. The CDR3 sequence: CASSLVLGDREREQFF. The CDR3 region has the DNA TGTGCCAGCAGCTTAGTCTTGGGGGACAGAGAACGAGAGCAGTTCTTC.

J is TRBJ2-5 and V is TRBV5-6; D is unclear. Trimming pared 1 base from V and 2 bases from J, leaving 6 bases between. The CDR3 sequence is 13 residues long. Germline-derived CDR1 and CDR2 are SGHDT and YYEEEE. The CDR3 DNA follows: TGTGCCAGCAGCTTGTCGCCGCAAGAGACCCAGTACTTC. It yields the protein CASSLSPQETQYF.

This clonotype was observed a handful of times. This sequence joins TRBV28 and TRBJ1-1; D remains ambiguous. Germline CDR1 and CDR2: MDHEN and SYDVKM. V lost 5 bases and J lost 4, with 14 bases in between. This CDR3 has 14 amino acids. CDR3 in amino acids: CASSPTLSGTEAFF. CDR3 sequence (DNA): TGTGCCAGCAGTCCGACCCTAAGCGGCACTGAAGCTTTCTTT. The entire variable domain, with the rest obtained from reference TRBV28 and TRBJ1-1, is as follows: DVKVTQSSRYLVKRTGEKVFLECVQDMDHENMFWYRQDPGLGLRLIYFSYDVKMKEKGDIPEGYSVSREKKERFSLILESASTNQTSMYLCASSPTLSGTEAFFGQGTRLTVV.

This clonotype turned up a few times. This chain links TRBV7-9 with TRBJ2-3; 11 bases map to TRBD2. CDR1 is SEHNR, CDR2 FQNEAQ, per germline (reference sequence). Unmatched junction bases numbered 6, after V lost 5 bases and J lost 5 bases. CDR3 length: 15 amino acids. The CDR3 sequence is CASSRSLAGGDTQYF. DNA for the CDR3: TGTGCCAGCAGCCGGAGCCTAGCGGGGGGAGATACGCAGTATTTT.

This clonotype was detected a few times. V gene TRBV20-1 combines with J gene TRBJ1-5, with D hard to call. Trimming took off 0 bases at V and 7 bases at J, with 10 bases between the two ends. CDR1 DFQATT and CDR2 SNEGSKA come from the germline V gene (reference sequence). The CDR3 sequence is 13 residues long. The CDR3 bases are TGCAGTGCTAGAGATCTCACAGCCCAGCCCCAGCATTTT. Protein sequence: CSARDLTAQPQHF.